This T cell receptor (beta chain) was recorded in a study of identical twins. Findings and limits, study-wide: Twins' excess sharing was less marked for out-of-frame beta sequences. Invariant MAIT and iNKT cells are populations that could partly confound zero-insertion analyses. A lower insertion count was a feature of abundant cord blood beta clonotypes, with no such feature in memory repertoires.

Germline assignment: CDR1 MNHEY and CDR2 SMNVEV (reference sequence). The CDR3 length is 13 residues. V lost 6 bases to trimming and J lost 8 bases, with 16 bases between them. In regard to this clonotype: The antigen is not known.

cDNA carried unique molecular identifiers, and a universal primer site was added by template switching. TCRdb processed the 5' RACE reads anew with MiXCR; each CDR3 protein has one entry. Of 650,000 to 800,000 distinct CDR3 sequences in the sample, 8.5% to 9.5% were seen once. Another study also made use of these data, one on yellow fever vaccine responses in identical twins.

The genes are TRBV27 and TRBJ1-2; D gene ambiguous. This TCR was recovered from a woman under 30 in good health. Sequencing input: PBMCs. The DNA for the CDR3 is TGTGCCAGCAGCCGTTCGACGGCGCGCGGCTACACCTTC. This translates into CASSRSTARGYTF.